Reported below is one T cell receptor beta chain. What it binds is unknown. TCRdb keeps only in-frame clones here, not all; method: immunoSEQ multiplex PCR. The sample has about 140,000 clones; 89% are singletons. These data belong to a study of T cell responses to AZD1222 COVID-19 vaccine. Overall study findings and caveats: Repertoire collection took place solely once the T cell response had peaked. Among the donors, most were white British and more were female, and clonal diversity was possibly underestimated.

V trimming: 6 bases; J trimming: 10 bases; junction bases outside the gene matches: 11. In germline, CDR1 is MNHEY, CDR2 SVGAGI. The CDR3 is made up of 15 amino acids. This material consisted of peripheral blood, taken on day 0 of AZD1222 vaccination. The chain has TRBV6-5 and TRBJ1-6; 8 bases align to TRBD1. This TCR was sampled from an adult in good health. Here the CDR3 reads CASSPSAGGGSPLHF. CDR3 in DNA: TGTGCCAGCAGCCCGTCGGCAGGGGGCGGGTCACCCCTCCACTTT.